This is a list of T cell receptor beta chains from one sample in a study of cytomegalovirus exposure and HLA in healthy donors. Profiled with immunoSEQ multiplex PCR; TCRdb holds only in-frame clones, not every one. The repertoire has 150,000 to 200,000 clones, approximately 73% of them found once; the top ten carry around 5%. The sample consisted of PBMCs. The receptors originated from a woman aged 18-35 years in good health and CMV-seropositive. Each CDR3 is given with its conserved first and last residue. D genes are given only for firm matches. Size values are once, few and many counts, or a class for expanded clones, and some rows have none.

clone_size: -
j_call: TRBJ2-1
d_call: TRBD1
v_call: TRBV5-6
cdr3_aa: CASSLAGQGVDEQFF
cdr3_nt: TGTGCCAGCAGCTTGGCGGGACAGGGGGTCGATGAGCAGTTCTTC

clone_size: -
j_call: TRBJ2-1
d_call: TRBD2
v_call: TRBV27
cdr3_aa: CASSLVGGVYNEQFF
cdr3_nt: TGTGCCAGCAGTTTAGTCGGGGGGGTTTACAATGAGCAGTTCTTC

clone_size: few
j_call: TRBJ2-1
d_call: TRBD1
v_call: TRBV27
cdr3_aa: CASSVQGARASYNEQFF
cdr3_nt: TGTGCCAGCAGTGTACAGGGGGCGAGGGCTTCCTACAATGAGCAGTTCTTC

clone_size: -
j_call: TRBJ2-1
d_call: -
v_call: TRBV19
cdr3_aa: CASSIELTGNNEQFF
cdr3_nt: TGTGCCAGTAGTATCGAATTAACAGGTAACAATGAGCAGTTCTTC

clone_size: -
j_call: TRBJ2-6
d_call: -
v_call: TRBV9
cdr3_aa: CTSSATGANVLTF
cdr3_nt: TGTACCAGCAGCGCAACAGGGGCCAACGTCCTGACTTTC

clone_size: -
j_call: TRBJ1-2
d_call: TRBD1
v_call: TRBV5-6
cdr3_aa: CASTTGGSYGYTF
cdr3_nt: TGTGCCAGCACCACAGGGGGAAGCTATGGCTACACCTTC

clone_size: -
j_call: TRBJ1-4
d_call: -
v_call: TRBV21-1
cdr3_aa: CASSKRWGGVTNEKLFF
cdr3_nt: TGTGCCAGCAGCAAAAGATGGGGCGGAGTGACTAATGAAAAACTGTTTTTT

clone_size: -
j_call: TRBJ2-7
d_call: -
v_call: TRBV6-4
cdr3_aa: CASSVDSGVPSYEQYF
cdr3_nt: TGTGCCAGCAGTGTAGATAGCGGTGTCCCTTCCTACGAGCAGTACTTC

clone_size: -
j_call: TRBJ2-5
d_call: TRBD2
v_call: TRBV5-4
cdr3_aa: CASSLRGGQETQYF
cdr3_nt: TGTGCCAGCAGCTTGCGGGGGGGCCAAGAGACCCAGTACTTC

clone_size: few
j_call: TRBJ2-7
d_call: TRBD2
v_call: TRBV6-5
cdr3_aa: CASSPRLAGNEQYF
cdr3_nt: TGTGCCAGCAGTCCTAGACTAGCGGGGAATGAGCAGTACTTC

clone_size: -
j_call: TRBJ1-1
d_call: -
v_call: TRBV2
cdr3_aa: CASNPDPNTEAFF
cdr3_nt: TGTGCCAGCAATCCAGATCCAAACACTGAAGCTTTCTTT

clone_size: -
j_call: TRBJ2-7
d_call: TRBD2
v_call: TRBV18
cdr3_aa: CASSPTSSGGTNEQYF
cdr3_nt: TGTGCCAGCTCACCAACTAGTAGCGGGGGGACGAACGAGCAGTACTTC

clone_size: -
j_call: TRBJ2-3
d_call: TRBD1
v_call: TRBV18
cdr3_aa: CASSLRLGQSTDTQYF
cdr3_nt: TGTGCCAGCTCACTGAGGCTGGGACAGAGCACAGATACGCAGTATTTT

clone_size: -
j_call: TRBJ2-7
d_call: -
v_call: TRBV30
cdr3_aa: CAWSVSGLRGQYF
cdr3_nt: TGTGCCTGGAGTGTTAGTGGCCTGCGAGGGCAGTACTTC

clone_size: -
j_call: TRBJ1-6
d_call: -
v_call: TRBV4-2
cdr3_aa: CASSPMASSYNSPLHF
cdr3_nt: TGTGCCAGCAGCCCCATGGCCAGCTCCTATAATTCACCCCTCCACTTT

clone_size: -
j_call: TRBJ2-1
d_call: TRBD1
v_call: TRBV30
cdr3_aa: CAWGDRAAYNEQFF
cdr3_nt: TGTGCCTGGGGGGACAGGGCGGCATACAATGAGCAGTTCTTC

clone_size: -
j_call: TRBJ2-3
d_call: TRBD2
v_call: TRBV27
cdr3_aa: CASSLTSGGTDTQYF
cdr3_nt: TGTGCCAGCAGTCTGACTAGCGGGGGAACAGATACGCAGTATTTT

clone_size: once
j_call: TRBJ2-5
d_call: TRBD1
v_call: TRBV5-1
cdr3_aa: CASSPDQGAGETQYF
cdr3_nt: TGCGCCAGCAGCCCGGACCAGGGGGCAGGAGAGACCCAGTACTTC

clone_size: -
j_call: TRBJ1-2
d_call: -
v_call: TRBV19
cdr3_aa: CASSIDLYVYGYTF
cdr3_nt: TGTGCCAGTAGTATAGATCTGTATGTATATGGCTACACCTTC

clone_size: -
j_call: TRBJ1-1
d_call: -
v_call: TRBV14
cdr3_aa: CASSSLEGMNTEAFF
cdr3_nt: TGTGCCAGCAGCTCACTGGAGGGGATGAACACTGAAGCTTTCTTT

clone_size: once
j_call: TRBJ2-1
d_call: -
v_call: TRBV7-3
cdr3_aa: CASSLSTGGFNEQFF
cdr3_nt: TGTGCCAGCAGCTTATCAACGGGGGGCTTCAATGAGCAGTTCTTC

clone_size: few
j_call: TRBJ2-7
d_call: TRBD1
v_call: TRBV7-2
cdr3_aa: CASSLETGNSYEQYF
cdr3_nt: TGTGCCAGCAGCTTAGAGACAGGGAATTCCTACGAGCAGTACTTC

clone_size: -
j_call: TRBJ2-7
d_call: TRBD1
v_call: TRBV4-3
cdr3_aa: CASSQDGPAGGPYEQYF
cdr3_nt: TGCGCCAGCAGCCAAGATGGCCCAGCAGGGGGACCCTACGAGCAGTACTTC

clone_size: few
j_call: TRBJ1-6
d_call: TRBD1
v_call: TRBV6-5
cdr3_aa: CASSSTGPGDNSPLHF
cdr3_nt: TGTGCCAGCAGTTCGACAGGGCCCGGCGATAATTCACCCCTCCACTTT

clone_size: -
j_call: TRBJ2-2
d_call: -
v_call: TRBV29-1
cdr3_aa: CSVEAASSGELFF
cdr3_nt: TGCAGCGTTGAAGCCGCCTCGAGCGGGGAGCTGTTTTTT

clone_size: -
j_call: TRBJ2-5
d_call: TRBD1
v_call: TRBV5-6
cdr3_aa: CASSLVAGGLGTQYF
cdr3_nt: TGTGCCAGCAGCTTGGTTGCAGGGGGCCTGGGGACCCAGTACTTC

clone_size: few
j_call: TRBJ2-7
d_call: TRBD2
v_call: TRBV7-8
cdr3_aa: CASSLASGGYYEQYF
cdr3_nt: TGTGCCAGCAGCTTAGCGAGCGGGGGGTACTACGAGCAGTACTTC

clone_size: -
j_call: TRBJ2-5
d_call: TRBD2
v_call: TRBV11-2
cdr3_aa: CASSILGGATETQYF
cdr3_nt: TGTGCCAGCAGCATTCTCGGGGGGGCCACAGAGACCCAGTACTTC

clone_size: -
j_call: TRBJ1-2
d_call: -
v_call: TRBV7-2
cdr3_aa: CASSLVQAVAGYTF
cdr3_nt: TGTGCCAGCAGCTTGGTACAGGCAGTTGCTGGCTACACCTTC

clone_size: few
j_call: TRBJ2-3
d_call: -
v_call: TRBV30
cdr3_aa: CAWSRWQVSTDTQYF
cdr3_nt: TGTGCCTGGAGTCGGTGGCAGGTGAGCACAGATACGCAGTATTTT

clone_size: -
j_call: TRBJ2-7
d_call: TRBD1
v_call: TRBV7-9
cdr3_aa: CASSLTQGVPAEQYF
cdr3_nt: TGTGCCAGCAGCTTAACCCAGGGGGTGCCCGCCGAGCAGTACTTC

clone_size: -
j_call: TRBJ1-6
d_call: TRBD1
v_call: TRBV11-2
cdr3_aa: CASSSGTGGNSPLHF
cdr3_nt: TGTGCCAGCAGCTCCGGGACAGGGGGAAATTCACCCCTCCACTTT

clone_size: few
j_call: TRBJ1-1
d_call: -
v_call: TRBV7-9
cdr3_aa: CAPGGMNTEAFF
cdr3_nt: TGTGCCCCGGGGGGTATGAACACTGAAGCTTTCTTT

clone_size: -
j_call: TRBJ2-7
d_call: TRBD1
v_call: TRBV7-2
cdr3_aa: CASSVTGGIGDEQYF
cdr3_nt: TGTGCCAGCAGCGTGACAGGGGGCATCGGGGACGAGCAGTACTTC

clone_size: few
j_call: TRBJ2-5
d_call: -
v_call: TRBV10-3
cdr3_aa: CAISGTGGGETQYF
cdr3_nt: TGTGCCATCAGTGGGACAGGAGGGGGAGAGACCCAGTACTTC

clone_size: -
j_call: TRBJ2-7
d_call: -
v_call: TRBV6-6
cdr3_aa: CASSPGQGGVYEQYF
cdr3_nt: TGTGCCAGCAGCCCCGGACAGGGAGGGGTCTACGAGCAGTACTTC

clone_size: -
j_call: TRBJ2-2
d_call: TRBD2
v_call: TRBV7-2
cdr3_aa: CASSLTSGDTGELFF
cdr3_nt: TGTGCCAGCAGCTTAACTAGCGGGGACACCGGGGAGCTGTTTTTT

clone_size: once
j_call: TRBJ2-4
d_call: -
v_call: TRBV29-1
cdr3_aa: CSVEDSGGGHNIQYF
cdr3_nt: TGCAGCGTTGAAGATAGTGGGGGGGGGCATAACATTCAGTACTTC

clone_size: -
j_call: TRBJ1-1
d_call: TRBD1
v_call: TRBV19
cdr3_aa: CASSSDRGLGKDTEAFF
cdr3_nt: TGTGCCAGTAGTTCAGACAGGGGGTTAGGAAAGGACACTGAAGCTTTCTTT

clone_size: -
j_call: TRBJ1-2
d_call: TRBD1
v_call: TRBV19
cdr3_aa: CASSIGTGEPFDGYTF
cdr3_nt: TGTGCCAGTAGTATAGGGACAGGTGAACCCTTTGATGGCTACACCTTC

clone_size: -
j_call: TRBJ1-2
d_call: -
v_call: TRBV7-9
cdr3_aa: CSSSLRDYGYTF
cdr3_nt: TGTTCCAGCAGCTTGCGAGACTATGGCTACACCTTC

clone_size: -
j_call: TRBJ1-2
d_call: -
v_call: TRBV27
cdr3_aa: CASSLSGVRRGYTF
cdr3_nt: TGTGCCAGCAGTTTATCCGGGGTTCGAAGGGGCTACACCTTC

clone_size: few
j_call: TRBJ2-1
d_call: -
v_call: TRBV4-2
cdr3_aa: CASSYGEAEQFF
cdr3_nt: TGTGCCAGCAGTTACGGGGAGGCTGAGCAGTTCTTC

clone_size: -
j_call: TRBJ2-3
d_call: TRBD2
v_call: TRBV6-1
cdr3_aa: CASRTSGAADTQYF
cdr3_nt: TGTGCCAGCAGGACTAGCGGGGCTGCAGATACGCAGTATTTT

clone_size: many
j_call: TRBJ1-4
d_call: -
v_call: TRBV25-1
cdr3_aa: CASSGRQVANEKLFF
cdr3_nt: TGTGCCAGCAGTGGAAGACAGGTAGCTAATGAAAAACTGTTTTTT

clone_size: -
j_call: TRBJ2-5
d_call: TRBD1
v_call: TRBV7-2
cdr3_aa: CASSFASGGGETQYF
cdr3_nt: TGTGCCAGCAGCTTCGCGTCAGGGGGCGGGGAGACCCAGTACTTC

clone_size: few
j_call: TRBJ1-1
d_call: TRBD1
v_call: TRBV19
cdr3_aa: CASSIGQELNTEAFF
cdr3_nt: TGTGCCAGTAGTATCGGACAGGAGTTGAACACTGAAGCTTTCTTT

clone_size: -
j_call: TRBJ2-7
d_call: -
v_call: TRBV19
cdr3_aa: CASSLSYEQYF
cdr3_nt: TGTGCCAGTAGTCTTTCCTACGAGCAGTACTTC

clone_size: -
j_call: TRBJ2-5
d_call: TRBD2
v_call: TRBV28
cdr3_aa: CASRTGGTIKVKTQYF
cdr3_nt: TGTGCCAGCAGGACCGGGGGGACCATTAAGGTGAAGACCCAGTACTTC

clone_size: -
j_call: TRBJ1-1
d_call: TRBD1
v_call: TRBV4-1
cdr3_aa: CASSQVGQAYTEAFF
cdr3_nt: TGCGCCAGCAGCCAAGTCGGACAGGCATACACTGAAGCTTTCTTT

clone_size: once
j_call: TRBJ1-5
d_call: TRBD1
v_call: TRBV15
cdr3_aa: CATSRGHRDRGSNQPQHF
cdr3_nt: TGTGCCACCAGCAGAGGTCACCGGGACAGGGGTAGCAATCAGCCCCAGCATTTT